These 8 T cell receptor beta chains were sequenced from one sample in a study of shared clonotypes between healthy human individuals. TCRdb's table, derived via immunoSEQ multiplex PCR, lists solely in-frame clones and lacks some. There are fewer than 2.5 million clones in the sample; roughly 93% occur only once, and approximately 0.37% lies in the top ten. Sequencing input: naive CD4+ T cells from PBMCs. The subset denotes: CD45RA+ positively selected. The receptor set was obtained from a man younger than 35 in good health. Some clones in this sample may be carry-over from other donors' samples.

The chain recombines TRBV28 with TRBJ2-5; possible D gene TRBD2, 5 bases. Per germline, CDR1 MDHEN and CDR2 SYDVKM. Deletions cut 4 bases from V and 5 bases from J, with 23 bases between. This CDR3 contains 17 residues. CDR3 region: CASSSGRTLGLGETQYF. CDR3 DNA: TGTGCCAGCAGTTCGGGCCGGACTTTAGGCCTGGGGGAGACCCAGTACTTC.

V and J are TRBV28 and TRBJ2-7, with D perhaps given as TRBD1 or TRBD2 (5 bases each). CDR3 length: 16 amino acids. The germline V and J ends were trimmed by 6 bases and 3 bases, with 21 bases remaining between them. CDR1 is MDHEN, CDR2 SYDVKM, per germline. As DNA, the CDR3 is TGTGCCAGCAGCCCCGTGGGGGTCCAGCAGTTCTACGAGCAGTACTTC. This sequence encodes CASSPVGVQQFYEQYF.

This clone was detected once. This chain links TRBV19 with TRBJ2-1; 10 bases line up with TRBD2. The ends lost 6 bases at V and 3 bases at J; junction bases unmatched: 8. The CDR3 is made up of 16 amino acids. In germline, CDR1 is LNHDA, CDR2 SQIVND (reference sequence). The CDR3 protein is CASRHRIAGGYNEQFF. CDR3 coding DNA: TGTGCCAGTAGGCACCGAATAGCGGGAGGCTACAATGAGCAGTTCTTC.

CDR3 loop: CASSEVMGQPQHF. In DNA form, the CDR3 reads TGTGCCAGCAGCGAAGTAATGGGCCAGCCCCAGCATTTT. The chain carries TRBV5-4 and TRBJ1-5; D gene unclear. V was clipped by 4 bases and J by 7 bases, with 12 bases between them. The CDR3 is 13 amino acids. CDR1 SGHNT and CDR2 YYREEE come from the germline V gene (reference sequence).

The genes are TRBV19 and TRBJ1-4; D gene unclear. Germline V CDR1 and CDR2: LNHDA, SQIVND (reference sequence). This CDR3 comprises 15 residues. The ends were cut back, 5 bases at V and 4 bases at J, with 14 bases in the middle. CDR3 protein: CASSPGVSVNEKLFF. The CDR3 nucleotides are TGTGCCAGTAGTCCGGGTGTGAGCGTTAATGAAAAACTGTTTTTT. Using reference TRBV19 and TRBJ1-4 for the parts outside the CDR3, the full variable domain is DGGITQSPKYLFRKEGQNVTLSCEQNLNHDAMYWYRQDPGQGLRLIYYSQIVNDFQKGDIAEGYSVSREKKESFPLTVTSAQKNPTAFYLCASSPGVSVNEKLFFGSGTQLSVL.

The V call is TRBV7-6, the J call TRBJ1-3, with D unclear. The germline V and J ends were trimmed by 1 base and 0 bases, with 10 bases remaining between them. The CDR3 extends over 16 amino acids. In germline, CDR1 is SGHVS, CDR2 FNYEAQ. The CDR3 sequence: CASSLGQSSSGNTIYF. The DNA of the CDR3 is TGTGCCAGCAGCTTAGGGCAGTCGAGCTCTGGAAACACCATATATTTT.

This chain links TRBV29-1 with TRBJ1-1; the D gene is possibly TRBD1 (5 bases). V was clipped by 2 bases and J by 4 bases, with 14 bases between them. The CDR3 is 14 residues long. Germline CDR1 and CDR2: SQVTM and ANQGSEA. The CDR3, as DNA: TGCAGCGTTGAACCAGGGCGGGGCGGCACTGAAGCTTTCTTT. Protein: CSVEPGRGGTEAFF.

In the case of this clone: Other DNA sequences in this specimen translate into the identical CDR3. CDR3 sequence: CASSPRQGTNTEAFF. The CDR3 DNA is TGTGCCAGCAGTCCTAGACAGGGAACGAACACTGAAGCTTTCTTT. This chain uses TRBV27 with TRBJ1-1; 7 bases align to TRBD1. This CDR3 comprises 15 residues. Trimming cost V 5 bases and J 1 base; bases outside gene matches: 7. The V gene's germline CDR1 is MNHEY and CDR2 SMNVEV (reference sequence).